This T cell receptor (beta chain) was sequenced during a study of T cells in localized non-small cell lung cancer (dated by TCRdb to the early 2020s). Some background on the complete study: T cell repertoires of fewer than 250 early-stage NSCLC patients were analyzed, with tumors being compared against uninvolved tumor-adjacent lungs. All 230 or so NSCLC patients in the cohort were treatment-naive and had localized lung tumors that were resected. The mean age of the NSCLC patients was just over 65 years, with 120 to 150 men and nearly 110 women.

Findings and caveats that apply to the study as a whole: A median of roughly 58 of the top 100 tumor clones were detected in paired uninvolved adjacent lung, and 25 to 35 of these tumor clones were also found among the top 100 clones of the paired uninvolved adjacent lung. Uninvolved tumor-adjacent lung showed the highest T cell clonality, higher than tumor, which suggests more focused antigenic responses in the uninvolved tumor-adjacent lung. Because of the exploratory design, TCR variables were selected using unadjusted p-values without false-discovery rate correction. Longer overall survival was associated with higher blood T cell density, whereas shorter survival was associated with higher adjacent-lung clonality. Because multi-region tumor sequencing was not performed, intratumor heterogeneity could not be ruled out.

At diagnosis, tumor, uninvolved tumor-adjacent lung and peripheral blood were collected and then preserved as a mix of FFPE and fresh-frozen material. For TCR repertoire profiling, blood samples were analyzed in the form of peripheral blood mononuclear cells. Notes on this clone: Its cognate antigen has yet to be identified. Qualities for individual bases were not recorded, and no much larger clone is one base off.

Reading the germline V gene gives CDR1 SGHTS and CDR2 YDEGEE. Its CDR3 holds 11 amino acids, cysteine through phenylalanine. Only CDR3 DNA is held: 33 bases, read in frame from base 1. Trimming removed 4 bases from V and 7 bases from J, leaving 8 bases between the germline ends. TCR beta CDR3 regions were sequenced from DNA using the immunoSEQ Assay. The source study handled its data this way. To compute T cell density, TCR beta template counts were normalized to usable DNA, which was estimated by amplifying housekeeping genes. The preseqR package was used to estimate richness by extrapolating to 400,000 templates for PBMC samples and to 120,000 templates for tissue samples. Clonality was calculated as one minus Pielou's evenness. Tissue-enriched TCRs were identified by differential abundance testing using productive amino-acid clonotypes, minimum total count 5 and alpha 0.1. The Jaccard Index and the Morisita Overlap Index were used to measure repertoire overlap between compartments. TCR beta CDR3s were clustered by GLIPH together with public tetramer-defined viral CDR3s, and at least three viral sequences plus V-gene enrichment were required for viral motifs. TCRdb took over this immuneACCESS table, retaining in-frame rearrangements with V and J assigned. Such tables are incomplete; in checked studies, under half of the missing clones stem from an unresolved V gene, and the remainder is unexplained. V, J and clone size are those of that table, while D and trimming were read from the DNA. Here the sample has about 24,000 clones; approximately 90% occur a single time. The top ten constitute under 3% of the sample.

This sequence uses TRBV5-8 and TRBJ2-5; the D gene is possibly TRBD2, with 5 bases matching. The sequences come from peripheral blood, collected before any cancer treatment. This clonotype originated in a woman aged 40-69 years with stage I lung adenocarcinoma. The DNA sequence reads TGTGCCAGCAGCGCGGAGGCGACCCAGTACTTC. Translated, this is CASSAEATQYF.